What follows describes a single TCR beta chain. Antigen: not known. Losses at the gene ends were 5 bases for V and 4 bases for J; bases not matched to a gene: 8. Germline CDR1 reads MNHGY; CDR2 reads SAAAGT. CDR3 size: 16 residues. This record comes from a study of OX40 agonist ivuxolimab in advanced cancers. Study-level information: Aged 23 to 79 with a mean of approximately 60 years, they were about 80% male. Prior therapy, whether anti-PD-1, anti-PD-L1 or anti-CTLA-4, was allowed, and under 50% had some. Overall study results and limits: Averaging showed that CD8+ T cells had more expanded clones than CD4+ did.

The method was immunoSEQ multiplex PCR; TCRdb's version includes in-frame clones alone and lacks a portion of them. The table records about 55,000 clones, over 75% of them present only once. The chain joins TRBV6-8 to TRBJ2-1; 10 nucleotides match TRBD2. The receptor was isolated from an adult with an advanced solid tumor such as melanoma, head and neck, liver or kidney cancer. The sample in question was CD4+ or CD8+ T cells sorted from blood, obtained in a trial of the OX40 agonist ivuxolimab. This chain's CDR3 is CASSRSSGSLYNEQFF. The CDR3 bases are TGTGCCAGCAGTAGGTCTAGCGGGAGTTTATACAATGAGCAGTTCTTC.